This T cell receptor beta chain was captured by sequencing in a study of CD8 T cells in ankylosing spondylitis. The CDR3 has 13 residues. V trimming: 5 bases; J trimming: 8 bases; junction bases outside the gene matches: 8. TCRdb reprocessed the 5' RACE reads with MiXCR, giving one entry per CDR3 protein. The repertoire holds about 92,000 distinct CDR3 sequences, with roughly 9.6% as singletons. There are many counts of this clonotype. Source material: blood, either unsorted or a sorted T cell fraction (not recorded which). The TCR originated in a male donor with ankylosing spondylitis or in good health (not recorded which). V and J are TRBV5-7 and TRBJ1-2; TRBD1 aligns across 8 bases. TRBV5-7 is marked as an open reading frame, function uncertain. This CDR3 reads CASRGRGLSGYTF. The CDR3 nucleotides read TGTGCCAGCAGGGGCAGGGGGCTGTCCGGCTACACCTTC.